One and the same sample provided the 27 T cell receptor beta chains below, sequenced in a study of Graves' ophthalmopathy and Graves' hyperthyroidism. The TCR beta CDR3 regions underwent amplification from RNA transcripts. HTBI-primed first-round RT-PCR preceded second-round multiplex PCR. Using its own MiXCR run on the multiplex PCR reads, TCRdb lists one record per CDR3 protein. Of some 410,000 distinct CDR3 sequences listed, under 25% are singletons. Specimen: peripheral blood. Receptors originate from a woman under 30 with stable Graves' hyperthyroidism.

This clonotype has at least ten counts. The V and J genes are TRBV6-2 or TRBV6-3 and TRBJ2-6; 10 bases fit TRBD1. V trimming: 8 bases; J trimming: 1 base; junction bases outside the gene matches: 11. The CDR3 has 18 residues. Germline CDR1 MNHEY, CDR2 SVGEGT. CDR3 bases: TGTGCCAGCGCAAGCCGGGACAGGGGCAAATCTGGGGCCAACGTCCTGACTTTC. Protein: CASASRDRGKSGANVLTF.

In DNA, the CDR3 is TGTGCCAGCTCACCGGCAGGGAGTGAGGAGACCCAGTACTTC. This gives the protein CASSPAGSEETQYF. V and J are TRBV18 and TRBJ2-5; D may be TRBD1 or TRBD2 (5 bases each). Trimming removed 3 bases at V and 5 bases at J, with 13 bases between. The germline CDR1 and CDR2 sequences are KGHSH and LQKENI. This CDR3 has 14 amino acids.

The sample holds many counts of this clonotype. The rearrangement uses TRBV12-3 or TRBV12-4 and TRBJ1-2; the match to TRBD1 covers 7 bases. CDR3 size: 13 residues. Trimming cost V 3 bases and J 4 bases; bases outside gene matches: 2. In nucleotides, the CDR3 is TGTGCCAGCAGTTTTGGGACAGTCTATGGCTACACCTTC. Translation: CASSFGTVYGYTF.

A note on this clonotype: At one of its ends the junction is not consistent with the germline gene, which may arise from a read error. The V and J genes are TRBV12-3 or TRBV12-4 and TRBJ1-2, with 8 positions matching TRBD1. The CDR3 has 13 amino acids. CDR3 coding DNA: TGTGCCAGCCTTGACAGGGGATCCTATGGCCACACCTTC. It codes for CASLDRGSYGHTF.

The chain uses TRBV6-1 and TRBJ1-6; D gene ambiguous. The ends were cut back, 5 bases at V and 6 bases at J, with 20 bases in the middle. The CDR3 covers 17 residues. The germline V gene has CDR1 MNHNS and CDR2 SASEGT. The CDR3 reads CASSPPEIGTINSPLHF. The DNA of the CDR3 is TGTGCCAGCAGTCCACCGGAGATAGGAACCATTAATTCACCCCTCCACTTT.

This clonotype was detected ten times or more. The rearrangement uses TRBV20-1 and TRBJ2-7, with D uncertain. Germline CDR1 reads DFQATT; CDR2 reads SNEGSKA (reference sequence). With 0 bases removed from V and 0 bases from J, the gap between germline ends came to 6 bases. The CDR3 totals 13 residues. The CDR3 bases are TGCAGTGCTAGAGATCGCACCTCCTACGAGCAGTACTTC. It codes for CSARDRTSYEQYF.

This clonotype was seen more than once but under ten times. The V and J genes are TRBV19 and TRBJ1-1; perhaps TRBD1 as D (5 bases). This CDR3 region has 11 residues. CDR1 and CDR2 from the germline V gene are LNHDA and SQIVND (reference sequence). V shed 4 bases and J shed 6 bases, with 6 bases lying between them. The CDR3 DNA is TGTGCCAGTAGTACAGGGTCTGAAGCTTTCTTT. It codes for CASSTGSEAFF.

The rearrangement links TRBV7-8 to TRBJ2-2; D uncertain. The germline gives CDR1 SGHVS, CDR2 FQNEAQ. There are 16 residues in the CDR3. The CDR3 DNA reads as TGTGTCTGCAGCTTAGAGGCTATCGGGAACACCGGGGAGCTGTTTTTT. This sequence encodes CVCSLEAIGNTGELFF.

The CDR3 spells CASSQDLAGGKETQYF. DNA for the CDR3: TGTGCCAGCAGCCAAGACCTAGCGGGGGGAAAAGAGACCCAGTACTTC. J is TRBJ2-5 and V is TRBV12-3 or TRBV12-4; TRBD2 aligns across 11 bases. J was trimmed by 3 bases and V by 6 bases; bases with no gene match: 9. The CDR3 sequence is 16 residues long.

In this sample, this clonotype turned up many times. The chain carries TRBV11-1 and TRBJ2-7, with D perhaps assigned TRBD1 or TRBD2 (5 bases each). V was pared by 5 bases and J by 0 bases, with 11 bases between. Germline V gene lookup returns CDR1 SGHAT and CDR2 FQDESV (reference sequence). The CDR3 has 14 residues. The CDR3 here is CASSVGTGSYEQYF. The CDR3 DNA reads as TGTGCCAGCAGCGTAGGGACGGGCTCCTACGAGCAGTACTTC. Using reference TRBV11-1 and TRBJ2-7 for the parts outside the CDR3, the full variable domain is EAEVAQSPRYKITEKSQAVAFWCDPISGHATLYWYRQILGQGPELLVQFQDESVVDDSQLPKDRFSAERLKGVDSTLKIQPAELGDSAMYLCASSVGTGSYEQYFGPGTRLTVT.

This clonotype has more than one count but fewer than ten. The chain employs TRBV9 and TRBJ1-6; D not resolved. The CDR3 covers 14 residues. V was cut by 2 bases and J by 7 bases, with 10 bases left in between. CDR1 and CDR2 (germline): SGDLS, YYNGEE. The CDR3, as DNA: TGTGCCAGCAGCGTCAGATGGGAAAATTCACCCCTCCACTTT. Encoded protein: CASSVRWENSPLHF.

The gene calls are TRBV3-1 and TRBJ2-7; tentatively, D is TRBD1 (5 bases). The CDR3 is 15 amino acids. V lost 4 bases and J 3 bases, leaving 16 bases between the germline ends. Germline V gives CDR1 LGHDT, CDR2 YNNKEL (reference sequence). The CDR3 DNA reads TGTGCCAGCAGCCCCTCGGGTAGCAGGGACTACGAGCAGTACTTC. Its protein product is CASSPSGSRDYEQYF.

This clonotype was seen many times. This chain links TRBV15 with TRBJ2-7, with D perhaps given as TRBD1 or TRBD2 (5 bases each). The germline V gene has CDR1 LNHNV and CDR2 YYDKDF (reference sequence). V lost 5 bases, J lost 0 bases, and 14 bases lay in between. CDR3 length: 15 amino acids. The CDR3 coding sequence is TGTGCCACCAGCGGGGGTTTGGGACCCTCCTACGAGCAGTACTTC. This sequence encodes CATSGGLGPSYEQYF.

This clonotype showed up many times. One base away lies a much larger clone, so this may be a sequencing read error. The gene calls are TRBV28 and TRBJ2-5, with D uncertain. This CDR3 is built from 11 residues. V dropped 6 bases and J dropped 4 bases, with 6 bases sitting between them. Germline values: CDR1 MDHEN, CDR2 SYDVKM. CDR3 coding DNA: TGTGCCAGCAGGCAAACAGAGACCCAGTACTTC. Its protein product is CASRQTETQYF.

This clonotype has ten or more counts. CDR3 coding DNA: TGTGCCAGCACCCGGGACAGGGCTGCCCAATTCTCCTACGAGCAGTACTTC. Residues: CASTRDRAAQFSYEQYF. The chain has TRBV6-5 and TRBJ2-7; 9 bases map to TRBD1. This CDR3 contains 17 residues. The J segment lost 0 bases and the V segment lost 7 bases, leaving 13 bases of the junction unmatched. The germline gives CDR1 MNHEY, CDR2 SVGAGI.

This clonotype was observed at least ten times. CDR3 in DNA: TGTGCCAGCAGTCCTCGAGGGTATGGAAACACCATATATTTT. Translated, it gives CASSPRGYGNTIYF. The chain employs TRBV7-8 and TRBJ1-3, with unresolved D. Germline V gene sequence: CDR1 SGHVS, CDR2 FQNEAQ. The CDR3 totals 14 residues. V was pared by 6 bases and J by 3 bases, with 12 bases between.

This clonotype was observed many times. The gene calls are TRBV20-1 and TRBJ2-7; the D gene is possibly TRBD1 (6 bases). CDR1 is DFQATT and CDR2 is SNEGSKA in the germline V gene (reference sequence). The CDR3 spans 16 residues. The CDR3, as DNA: TGCAGAGTGGGGGAGATAGGACCAGGGGTATCCTACGAGCAGTACTTC. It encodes CRVGEIGPGVSYEQYF.

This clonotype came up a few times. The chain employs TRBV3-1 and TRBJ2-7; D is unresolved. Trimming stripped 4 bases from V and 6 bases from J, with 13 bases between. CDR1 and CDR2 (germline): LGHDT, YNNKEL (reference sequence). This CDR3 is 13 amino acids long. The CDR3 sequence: CASSPGAIPEQYF. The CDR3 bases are TGTGCCAGCAGCCCCGGAGCTATTCCCGAGCAGTACTTC.

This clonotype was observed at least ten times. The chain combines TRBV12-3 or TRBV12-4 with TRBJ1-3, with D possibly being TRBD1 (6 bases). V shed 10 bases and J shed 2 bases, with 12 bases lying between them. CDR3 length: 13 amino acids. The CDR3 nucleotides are TGTGCCACCGCCAGGGGTGCTGGAAACACCATATATTTT. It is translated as CATARGAGNTIYF.

The CDR3 DNA reads TGCAGTGCTAGTGGGGCCCAGTCGGAATTACGAAACTATGGCTACACCTTC. It yields the protein CSASGAQSELRNYGYTF. This sequence joins TRBV20-1 and TRBJ1-2; a possible D gene is TRBD1 (5 bases). From germline, CDR1 is DFQATT and CDR2 SNEGSKA (reference sequence). Trimming shortened V by 3 bases and J by 2 bases, and 22 bases separated the two germline ends. The CDR3 runs 17 residues.

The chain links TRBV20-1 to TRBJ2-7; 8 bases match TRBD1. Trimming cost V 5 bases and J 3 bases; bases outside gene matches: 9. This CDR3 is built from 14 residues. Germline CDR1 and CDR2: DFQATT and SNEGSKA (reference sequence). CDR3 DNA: TGCAGTGCTTACAACTCCGGACAGGGCTACGAGCAGTACTTC. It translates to CSAYNSGQGYEQYF.

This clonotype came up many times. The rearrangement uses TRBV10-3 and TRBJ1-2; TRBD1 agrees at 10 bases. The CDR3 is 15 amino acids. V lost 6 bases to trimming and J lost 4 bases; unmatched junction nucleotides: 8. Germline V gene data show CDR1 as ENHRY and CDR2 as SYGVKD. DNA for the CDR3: TGTGCCATCAGACCCGACAGGGGGCGTATCTATGGCTACACCTTC. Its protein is CAIRPDRGRIYGYTF.

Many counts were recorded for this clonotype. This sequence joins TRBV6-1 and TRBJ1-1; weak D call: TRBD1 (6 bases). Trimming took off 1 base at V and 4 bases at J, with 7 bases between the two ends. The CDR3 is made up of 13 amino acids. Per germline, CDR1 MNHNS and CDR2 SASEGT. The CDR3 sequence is CASSEVGGTEAFF. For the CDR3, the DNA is TGTGCCAGCAGTGAAGTAGGGGGCACTGAAGCTTTCTTT.

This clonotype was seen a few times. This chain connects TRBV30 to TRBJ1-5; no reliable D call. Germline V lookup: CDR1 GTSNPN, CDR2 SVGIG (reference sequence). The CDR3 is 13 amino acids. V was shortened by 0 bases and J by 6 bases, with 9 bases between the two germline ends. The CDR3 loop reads CAWSVDRGQPQHF. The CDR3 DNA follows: TGTGCCTGGAGTGTAGACCGAGGTCAGCCCCAGCATTTT. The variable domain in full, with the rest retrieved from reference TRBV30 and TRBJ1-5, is SQTIHQWPATLVQPVGSPLSLECTVEGTSNPNLYWYRQAAGRGLQLLFYSVGIGQISSEVPQNLSASRPQDRQFILSSKKLLLSDSGFYLCAWSVDRGQPQHFGDGTRLSIL.

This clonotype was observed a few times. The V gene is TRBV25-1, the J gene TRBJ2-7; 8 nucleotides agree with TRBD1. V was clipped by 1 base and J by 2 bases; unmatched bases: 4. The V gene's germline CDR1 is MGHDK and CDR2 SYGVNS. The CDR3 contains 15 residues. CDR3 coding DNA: TGTGCCAGCAGTGAATTTGGACAGGGAGCCTACGAGCAGTACTTC. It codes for CASSEFGQGAYEQYF.

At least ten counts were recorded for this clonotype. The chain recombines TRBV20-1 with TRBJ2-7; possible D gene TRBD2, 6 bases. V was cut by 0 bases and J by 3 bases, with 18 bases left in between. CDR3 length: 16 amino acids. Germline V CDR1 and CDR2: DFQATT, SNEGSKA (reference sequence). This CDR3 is CSARDLPGAGGYEQYF. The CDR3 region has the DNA TGCAGTGCTAGAGACCTCCCGGGAGCGGGCGGCTACGAGCAGTACTTC.

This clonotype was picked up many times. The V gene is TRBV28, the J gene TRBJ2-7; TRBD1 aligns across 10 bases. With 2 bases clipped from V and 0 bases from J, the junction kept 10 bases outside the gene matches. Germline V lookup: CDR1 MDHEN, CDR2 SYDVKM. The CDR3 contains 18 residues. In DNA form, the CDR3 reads TGTGCCAGCAGTTTAGGGGGACAGGGGCCGGGTTTCTCCTACGAGCAGTACTTC. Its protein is CASSLGGQGPGFSYEQYF.